Below are 27 T cell receptor beta chains sequenced from a single sample in a study of blood T cell repertoires in COVID-19. This table comes from immunoSEQ multiplex PCR, and its TCRdb copy is limited to in-frame clones, with some not included. The sample includes about 200,000 clones, 80% to 90% of them seen just once. Sequencing input: peripheral blood. These receptors came from a man aged 35 to 55 with acute or convalescent COVID-19.

This clone was seen just once. The chain is built from TRBV18 and TRBJ1-6; 10 nucleotides agree with TRBD1. Per the germline V gene, CDR1 is KGHSH and CDR2 is LQKENI. This CDR3 region has 15 residues. V gave up 4 bases and J gave up 5 bases; unmatched junction bases: 2. Here the CDR3 reads CASSLGTGDNSPLHF. The CDR3, as DNA: TGTGCCAGCTCACTCGGGACAGGGGATAATTCACCCCTCCACTTT.

This clone was counted only a few times. The chain is built from TRBV15 and TRBJ1-1; D might be TRBD1 (5 bases). Trimming took 3 bases from V and 1 from J, leaving 9 bases between them. CDR1 is LNHNV and CDR2 is YYDKDF in the germline V gene (reference sequence). The CDR3 sequence is 14 residues long. DNA for the CDR3: TGTGCCACCAGCAGGTCGACAGCGAACACTGAAGCTTTCTTT. Its protein product is CATSRSTANTEAFF.

CDR3 in amino acids: CASSSNSGASTDTQYF. The CDR3 coding sequence is TGTGCCAGCAGCTCTAATAGCGGGGCTAGCACAGATACGCAGTATTTT. The rearrangement links TRBV11-1 to TRBJ2-3, with 8 bases fitting TRBD2. With 4 bases clipped from V and 0 bases from J, the junction kept 6 bases outside the gene matches. CDR1 is SGHAT, CDR2 FQDESV, per germline (reference sequence). This CDR3 is 16 amino acids long.

This rearrangement joins TRBV27 to TRBJ2-7, with D maybe TRBD1 (6 bases). Germline lookup yields CDR1 MNHEY and CDR2 SMNVEV (reference sequence). The CDR3 totals 14 residues. V lost 4 bases to trimming and J lost 3 bases, with 13 bases between them. The CDR3, as DNA: TGTGCCAGCAGTTCCTGGACAGATATCTACGAGCAGTACTTC. Translating it yields CASSSWTDIYEQYF.

This rearrangement joins TRBV7-2 to TRBJ2-4; TRBD2 agrees at 14 bases. The CDR3 runs 16 residues. V dropped 4 bases and J dropped 5; count of bases not matched to a gene: 4. In germline, CDR1 is SGHTA, CDR2 FQGNSA. The CDR3 sequence is CASSYGTSGGQNIQYF. The CDR3 DNA is TGTGCCAGCAGCTACGGGACTAGCGGGGGACAAAACATTCAGTACTTC.

This chain links TRBV20-1 with TRBJ2-5; weak D call: TRBD2 (5 bases). This CDR3 is 11 amino acids long. In germline, CDR1 is DFQATT, CDR2 SNEGSKA (reference sequence). V was clipped by 7 bases and J by 4 bases, with 10 bases between them. The CDR3 nucleotides read TGCAGTGAAGGCCGGGGAGAGACCCAGTACTTC. Protein product: CSEGRGETQYF.

The chain is built from TRBV7-9 and TRBJ1-6; D is perhaps TRBD1 (6 bases). Per the germline V gene, CDR1 is SEHNR and CDR2 is FQNEAQ (reference sequence). Trimming left V 1 base short and J 6 bases short, with 7 bases between. The length of the CDR3 is 14 residues. The CDR3: CASSLGTANSPLHF. The CDR3, as DNA: TGTGCCAGCAGCTTAGGGACAGCTAATTCACCCCTCCACTTT.

J is TRBJ1-2 and V is TRBV6-1; D perhaps matches TRBD1 (6 bases). Between the trimmed V and J ends, which lost 2 bases and 8 bases, there was a span of 9 bases. This CDR3 is built from 12 residues. Germline CDR1 is MNHNS and CDR2 is SASEGT. CDR3 region: CASSEWGGGYTF. The CDR3 nucleotides read TGTGCCAGCAGTGAATGGGGGGGCGGCTACACCTTC.

This clone was seen a single time. The chain employs TRBV7-8 and TRBJ2-5; weak D call: TRBD1 (6 bases). Per germline, CDR1 SGHVS and CDR2 FQNEAQ. The V end was cut by 5 bases, the J end by 2 bases, with 12 bases between. This CDR3 contains 14 residues. Here the CDR3 DNA reads TGTGCCAGCAGCATCGGGACACAGCAAGAGACCCAGTACTTC. Translation gives CASSIGTQQETQYF.

J is TRBJ2-5 and V is TRBV2, with TRBD2 matching 8 bases. Germline V lookup: CDR1 SNHLY, CDR2 FYNNEI. V lost 7 bases and J lost 4; bases outside the gene matches: 11. There are 15 residues in the CDR3. CDR3 sequence: CASIWGVAGTETQYF. The CDR3, as DNA: TGTGCCAGCATTTGGGGGGTAGCGGGGACAGAGACCCAGTACTTC.

The chain has TRBV24-1 and TRBJ2-5; tentatively, D is TRBD1 (6 bases). CDR3 length equals 15 residues. In germline, CDR1 is KGHDR, CDR2 SFDVKD. V dropped 4 bases and J dropped 5 bases, with 16 bases sitting between them. The CDR3, as DNA: TGTGCCACCAGTGACCAGGACAGCCACCGGGAGACCCAGTACTTC. It codes for CATSDQDSHRETQYF.

This clone was seen just once. The V gene is TRBV14, the J gene TRBJ2-2; D is perhaps TRBD1 (7 bases). The V gene's germline CDR1 is SGHDN and CDR2 FVKESK. This CDR3 region has 17 residues. V lost 3 bases to trimming and J lost 5 bases, with 19 bases between them. CDR3 sequence: CASSHHFQGGETGELFF. CDR3 nucleotide sequence: TGTGCCAGCAGCCATCATTTCCAGGGGGGCGAAACCGGGGAGCTGTTTTTT.

This clone was recorded only once. The rearrangement uses TRBV6-1 and TRBJ1-4; 8 nucleotides line up with TRBD1. CDR3 length: 12 residues. The V gene end was trimmed by 4 bases and the J gene end by 14 bases; junction bases not matched to a gene: 6. Per the germline V gene, CDR1 is MNHNS and CDR2 is SASEGT. The CDR3: CASSVARDRLFF. CDR3 coding DNA: TGTGCCAGCAGTGTAGCCCGGGACAGGCTGTTTTTT.

The genes are TRBV29-1 and TRBJ2-7, with a tentative D call TRBD1 (6 bases). From germline, CDR1 is SQVTM and CDR2 ANQGSEA. This CDR3 has 14 amino acids. V dropped 5 bases and J dropped 3 bases, with 17 bases sitting between them. The CDR3 DNA reads as TGCAGCGTTATGCGCCCAGGGGTTCGCTACGAGCAGTACTTC. Translation gives CSVMRPGVRYEQYF.

This sequence joins TRBV27 and TRBJ1-1; 10 bases fit TRBD1. The CDR3 sequence is 14 residues long. Germline-derived CDR1 and CDR2 are MNHEY and SMNVEV (reference sequence). The J segment lost 6 bases and the V segment lost 3 bases, leaving 4 bases of the junction unmatched. The CDR3: CASSLRQGASEAFF. The DNA for the CDR3 is TGTGCCAGCAGTTTGAGACAGGGGGCGTCTGAAGCTTTCTTT.

Note on this clone: Other nucleotide sequences in the sample specify the same CDR3. V gene TRBV2 combines with J gene TRBJ2-5; 9 nucleotides align to TRBD2. The CDR3 sequence is 16 residues long. The V gene end was trimmed by 4 bases and the J gene end by 2 bases; junction bases not matched to a gene: 8. Germline CDR1 reads SNHLY; CDR2 reads FYNNEI. CDR3 DNA: TGTGCCAGCAGTGGCACGGTAGCGGGAGTTCAAGAGACCCAGTACTTC. Protein product: CASSGTVAGVQETQYF.

A few counts support this clone. The chain links TRBV18 to TRBJ1-1, with D perhaps TRBD1 (6 bases). The ends were cut back, 1 base at V and 3 bases at J, with 12 bases in the middle. Per the germline V gene, CDR1 is KGHSH and CDR2 is LQKENI. CDR3 length: 15 amino acids. Written as DNA, the CDR3 is TGTGCCAGCTCACCACAGGGGGTGGTGGACACTGAAGCTTTCTTT. Translated, it gives CASSPQGVVDTEAFF.

V and J are TRBV14 and TRBJ2-1; possible D gene TRBD2, 6 bases. Germline CDR1 SGHDN, CDR2 FVKESK. The CDR3 has 16 amino acids. V lost 0 bases to trimming and J lost 6 bases, with 15 bases between them. CDR3 DNA: TGTGCCAGCAGCCAAGATTCGGGACTTTCTCTCAATGAGCAGTTCTTC. Residues: CASSQDSGLSLNEQFF.

As concerns this clone: Additional DNA sequences in this sample encode the identical CDR3. The genes are TRBV7-9 and TRBJ1-5, with 9 bases identical to TRBD1. Germline V CDR1 and CDR2: SEHNR, FQNEAQ (reference sequence). J was trimmed by 6 bases and V by 2 bases; bases with no gene match: 2. The CDR3 is made up of 14 amino acids. The CDR3 spells CASSLTGGGQPQHF. CDR3 nucleotides: TGTGCCAGCAGCTTAACAGGGGGCGGTCAGCCCCAGCATTTT.

As DNA, the CDR3 is TGTGCCAGCAGAGAACCGGGGTTCTCTGGAAACACCATATATTTT. Translation gives CASREPGFSGNTIYF. The chain employs TRBV6-6 and TRBJ1-3; D unresolved. CDR3 length: 15 amino acids. Germline values: CDR1 MNHNY, CDR2 SVGAGI (reference sequence). The ends were cut back, 6 bases at V and 0 bases at J, with 12 bases in the middle.

The CDR3 nucleotides read TGTGCCAGCAGCCAAGTCTCGGGGCTAGCGCAGGATGAGCAGTTCTTC. Translation gives CASSQVSGLAQDEQFF. This chain connects TRBV3-1 (or the pseudogene TRBV3-2) to TRBJ2-1, with a weak D call TRBD2 (6 bases). Trimming cost V 1 base and J 8 bases, with 18 bases left between them. Per the germline V gene, CDR1 is LGHDT and CDR2 is YNNKEL (reference sequence). CDR3 size: 16 residues.

The genes are TRBV13 and TRBJ1-2, with D maybe TRBD1 (6 bases). V lost 2 bases, J lost 5 bases, and 12 bases lay in between. The CDR3 has 14 residues. The germline CDR1 and CDR2 sequences are PRHDT and FYEKMQ (reference sequence). The CDR3 loop reads CASSLQGRGYGYTF. DNA of the CDR3: TGTGCCAGCAGCTTACAGGGGAGAGGGTATGGCTACACCTTC.

The chain combines TRBV18 with TRBJ2-3; TRBD1 agrees at 8 bases. The germline V gene encodes CDR1 KGHSH and CDR2 LQKENI. The CDR3 runs to 14 residues. The V and J ends lost 8 bases and 5 bases, in that order; junction bases with no gene match: 9. The CDR3 reads CASTNTGGGDTQYF. The CDR3 nucleotides read TGTGCCAGCACAAACACAGGGGGAGGAGATACGCAGTATTTT.

The chain has TRBV11-2 and TRBJ2-7; D call uncertain. V shed 4 bases and J shed 6 bases, with 13 bases lying between them. Germline values: CDR1 SGHAT, CDR2 FQNNGV. There are 13 residues in the CDR3. The CDR3 loop is CASSSLIDSEQYF. The CDR3 DNA reads as TGTGCCAGCAGCTCACTGATAGATTCCGAGCAGTACTTC.

The chain couples TRBV11-1 to TRBJ1-1; D call uncertain. Germline V gene sequence: CDR1 SGHAT, CDR2 FQDESV (reference sequence). The ends were cut back, 5 bases at V and 6 bases at J, with 16 bases in the middle. CDR3 length: 14 amino acids. CDR3 loop: CASSREAGLSEAFF. For the CDR3, the DNA is TGTGCCAGCAGCCGAGAAGCAGGCCTTTCTGAAGCTTTCTTT.

CDR3: CASSPGPPGEQFF. In nucleotides, the CDR3 is TGTGCCAGCAGCCCGGGCCCCCCGGGGGAGCAGTTCTTC. The chain is built from TRBV7-9 and TRBJ2-1; TRBD2 is a possible D gene (5 bases). The germline V and J ends were trimmed by 5 bases and 10 bases, with 15 bases remaining between them. The CDR3 is 13 residues long. Germline V gives CDR1 SEHNR, CDR2 FQNEAQ (reference sequence).

The J gene is TRBJ1-2, the V gene TRBV4-1; no clear D gene. The CDR3 spans 14 residues. Germline-derived CDR1 and CDR2 are MGHRA and YSYEKL. V was pared by 0 bases and J by 4 bases, with 9 bases between. The CDR3 bases are TGCGCCAGCAGCCAAGAAAGTCTCAGCTATGGCTACACCTTC. Encoded protein: CASSQESLSYGYTF.